This passage covers 10 T cell receptor beta chains from one sample sequenced in a study of CD4 and CD8 cells across lung adenocarcinoma regions. TCRdb processed the PCR reads anew with MiXCR; each CDR3 protein has one entry. The table lists over 8,500 distinct CDR3 sequences, about 59% of them singletons. The sample taken for sequencing was CD8+ T cells from the margin of a lung tumor. All receptors come from a male donor with lung adenocarcinoma. The CD4 and CD8 labels of this study may be unreliable.

This sequence joins TRBV15 and TRBJ2-1; TRBD1 aligns across 10 bases. The CDR3 runs to 15 residues. V was clipped by 1 base and J by 6 bases; unmatched bases: 3. Germline lookup yields CDR1 LNHNV and CDR2 YYDKDF (reference sequence). CDR3 DNA: TGTGCCACCAGCAGAGTTGACAGGGGGCTCAATGAGCAGTTCTTC. This gives the protein CATSRVDRGLNEQFF.

The chain has TRBV6-4 and TRBJ2-5; D is unclear. With 0 bases removed from V and 13 bases from J, the gap between germline ends came to 12 bases. From germline, CDR1 is MRHNA and CDR2 SNTAGT. This CDR3 region has 12 residues. Written as DNA, the CDR3 is TGTGCCAGCAGTGACTCGCCCCGGCCAGCGTACTTC. Its translation is CASSDSPRPAYF.

This clonotype was counted a few times. This chain connects TRBV6-5 to TRBJ2-5; 7 positions agree with TRBD1. The CDR3 sequence is 13 residues long. V was clipped by 6 bases and J by 5 bases; unmatched bases: 6. Per germline, CDR1 MNHEY and CDR2 SVGAGI. The CDR3 reads CASRQGSAETQYF. Written as DNA, the CDR3 is TGTGCCAGCAGACAGGGGAGCGCGGAGACCCAGTACTTC.

The genes are TRBV5-1 and TRBJ2-7; no clear D. CDR3 size: 15 residues. V lost 5 bases and J 1 base, leaving 16 bases between the germline ends. Germline loops: CDR1 SGHRS, CDR2 YFSETQ. The chain's CDR3 is CASSYVGARSYEQYF. The CDR3 bases are TGCGCCAGCAGTTACGTAGGTGCCAGGTCCTACGAGCAGTACTTC.

This clonotype was counted a single time. The V gene is TRBV6-1, the J gene TRBJ1-2, with 9 bases matching TRBD1. There are 16 residues in the CDR3. Germline values: CDR1 MNHNS, CDR2 SASEGT. The trim removed 6 bases at V and 8 bases at J, leaving 16 bases unmatched. CDR3 DNA sequence: TGTGCCAGCAGCGGAACCGGGACAGGGTGGTTTTTAGGCTACACCTTC. This codes for CASSGTGTGWFLGYTF.

The table lists this clonotype with many counts. V and J are TRBV4-1 and TRBJ2-5; unclear D gene. CDR3 length: 15 amino acids. V lost 1 base and J lost 1, with 10 bases in between. Germline V gene lookup returns CDR1 MGHRA and CDR2 YSYEKL. The CDR3 DNA reads as TGCGCCAGCAGCCAAGTTGCGCAGCCCCAAGAGACCCAGTACTTC. It yields the protein CASSQVAQPQETQYF.

This clonotype appeared a single time. The V gene is TRBV4-2, the J gene TRBJ2-3, with 12 bases aligning to TRBD2. CDR1 and CDR2 (germline): LGHNA, YNFKEQ. CDR3 length: 15 amino acids. Trimming at V came to 3 bases and at J to 5 bases, leaving 3 bases not matched to a gene. The DNA of the CDR3 is TGTGCCAGCAGCCATGCGACTAGCGGGGGAGATACGCAGTATTTT. As protein: CASSHATSGGDTQYF.

This clonotype turned up a few times. The chain combines TRBV6-4 with TRBJ2-1; TRBD2 matches 8 bases. The CDR3 sequence is 15 residues long. V lost 4 bases, J lost 4 bases, and 6 bases stayed unmatched. Germline CDR1 MRHNA, CDR2 SNTAGT. In nucleotides, the CDR3 is TGTGCCAGCAGTGCAGGGGCGGGAGGTTACAATGAGCAGTTCTTC. Translating gives CASSAGAGGYNEQFF.

A note on this clonotype: At one end the junction does not follow the germline gene, possibly because of a read error. The V call is TRBV10-1, the J call TRBJ2-3, with D possibly being TRBD2 (5 bases). Germline V lookup: CDR1 WNHNN, CDR2 SYGVQD (reference sequence). This CDR3 spans 16 amino acids. This chain's CDR3 is CATLRPGERNTDTQYF. The CDR3 DNA is TGCGCTACCCTTCGGCCCGGCGAGCGGAACACAGATACGCAGTATTTC.

Of note for this clonotype: The junction departs from the called germline gene at one end, perhaps through a read error. The CDR3 loop reads CARSNGGLAPETQYF. CDR3 nucleotides: TGTGCCAGGTCGAACGGCGGACTAGCGCCAGAGACCCAGTATTTC. This chain uses TRBV6-1 with TRBJ2-5; 9 nucleotides agree with TRBD2. This CDR3 region has 15 residues. CDR1 is MNHNS and CDR2 is SASEGT in the germline V gene.